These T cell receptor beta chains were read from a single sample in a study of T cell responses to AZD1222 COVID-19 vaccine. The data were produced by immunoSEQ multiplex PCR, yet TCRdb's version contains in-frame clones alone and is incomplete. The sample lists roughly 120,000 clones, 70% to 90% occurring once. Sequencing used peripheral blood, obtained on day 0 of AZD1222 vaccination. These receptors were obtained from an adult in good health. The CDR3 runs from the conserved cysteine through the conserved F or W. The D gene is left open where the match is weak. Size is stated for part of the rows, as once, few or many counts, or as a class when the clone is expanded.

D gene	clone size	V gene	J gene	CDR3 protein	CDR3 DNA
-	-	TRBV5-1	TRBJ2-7	CASSYGGVEQYF	TGCGCCAGCAGTTATGGGGGAGTCGAGCAGTACTTC
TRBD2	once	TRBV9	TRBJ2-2	CASAFPPAGGGELFF	TGTGCCAGCGCCTTCCCCCCCGCGGGGGGCGGGGAGCTGTTTTTT
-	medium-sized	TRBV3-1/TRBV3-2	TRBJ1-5	CASSTGDSNQPQHF	TGTGCCAGCAGTACAGGTGACTCCAATCAGCCCCAGCATTTT
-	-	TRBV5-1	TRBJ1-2	CASSLAGGAEDGYTF	TGCGCCAGCAGCTTGGCCGGGGGCGCGGAAGATGGCTACACCTTC
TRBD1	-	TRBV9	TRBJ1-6	CASSARTGALNSPLHF	TGTGCCAGCAGCGCCCGGACAGGGGCCCTGAATTCACCCCTCCACTTT
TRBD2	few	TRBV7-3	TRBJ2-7	CASSLEAGRTYEQYF	TGTGCCAGCAGCTTAGAAGCGGGGCGTACCTACGAGCAGTACTTC
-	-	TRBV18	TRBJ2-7	CASSPLSTVSYEQYF	TGTGCCAGCTCACCCCTATCGACAGTTTCCTACGAGCAGTACTTC
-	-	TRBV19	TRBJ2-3	CASSIGGGSTDTQYF	TGTGCCAGTAGTATAGGTGGGGGCAGCACAGATACGCAGTATTTT
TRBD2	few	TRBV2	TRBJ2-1	CASFSGGALEQFF	TGTGCCAGCTTTAGCGGGGGGGCGCTTGAGCAGTTCTTC
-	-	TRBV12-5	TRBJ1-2	CASAPPGINYGYTF	TGTGCTAGTGCCCCCCCGGGTATTAACTATGGCTACACCTTC
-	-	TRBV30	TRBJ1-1	CAWSPSGRPGTEAFF	TGTGCCTGGAGTCCCTCGGGACGGCCGGGCACTGAAGCTTTCTTT
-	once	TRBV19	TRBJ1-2	CASSQTRTEGYGYTF	TGTGCCAGTAGTCAGACGCGGACTGAAGGCTATGGCTACACCTTC
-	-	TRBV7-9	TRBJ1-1	CASSLRSGDTEAFF	TGTGCCAGCAGCTTAAGGAGTGGGGACACTGAAGCTTTCTTT
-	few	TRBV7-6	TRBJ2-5	CASSPGGGGLRETQYF	TGTGCCAGCAGCCCCGGTGGGGGAGGCCTTAGGGAGACCCAGTACTTC
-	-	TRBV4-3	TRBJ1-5	CASSQDGWSNQPQHF	TGCGCCAGCAGCCAAGATGGGTGGAGCAATCAGCCCCAGCATTTT
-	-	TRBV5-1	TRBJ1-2	CASSLGSAGAGYTF	TGCGCCAGCAGCTTGGGGTCTGCTGGCGCTGGCTACACCTTC
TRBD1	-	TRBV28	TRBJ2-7	CASSFAGQGKYEQYF	TGTGCCAGCAGTTTCGCGGGACAGGGGAAATACGAGCAGTACTTC
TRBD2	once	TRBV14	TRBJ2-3	CASSQGGSGRALGTDTQYF	TGTGCCAGCAGCCAAGGGGGTAGCGGGAGGGCCCTCGGCACAGATACGCAGTATTTT
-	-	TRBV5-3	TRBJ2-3	CARRAASSTDTQYF	TGTGCCAGAAGAGCTGCTTCTAGCACAGATACGCAGTATTTT
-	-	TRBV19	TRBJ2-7	CASSIAGNAGSSYEQYF	TGTGCCAGTAGTATAGCAGGAAATGCAGGGAGTTCCTACGAGCAGTACTTC
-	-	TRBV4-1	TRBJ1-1	CASSLREGDTEAFF	TGCGCCAGCAGCCTAAGAGAAGGGGACACTGAAGCTTTCTTT
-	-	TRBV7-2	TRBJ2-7	CASSSSGTPGYEQYF	TGTGCCAGCAGCTCCTCCGGGACCCCCGGCTACGAGCAGTACTTC
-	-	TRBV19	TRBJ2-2	CASSPGRGPYTGELFF	TGTGCCAGTAGTCCGGGGAGAGGGCCGTACACCGGGGAGCTGTTTTTT
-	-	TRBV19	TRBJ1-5	CASSIVARQPQHF	TGTGCCAGTAGTATAGTCGCACGGCAGCCCCAGCATTTT
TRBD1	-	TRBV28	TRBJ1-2	CASRGQGSYGYTF	TGTGCCAGCAGGGGACAGGGAAGCTATGGCTACACCTTC
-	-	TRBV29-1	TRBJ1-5	CSAGQTKSNQPQHF	TGCAGCGCTGGACAGACTAAGAGCAATCAGCCCCAGCATTTT
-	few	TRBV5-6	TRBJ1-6	CASRDGGEAVSPLHF	TGTGCCAGCAGGGATGGGGGGGAGGCTGTCTCACCCCTCCACTTT
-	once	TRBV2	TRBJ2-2	CASTSLGGSGGELFF	TGTGCCAGCACCTCCCTTGGGGGTTCAGGCGGGGAGCTGTTTTTT
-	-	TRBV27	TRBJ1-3	CASSPRGVSGNTIYF	TGTGCCAGCAGTCCACGGGGGGTGAGTGGAAACACCATATATTTT
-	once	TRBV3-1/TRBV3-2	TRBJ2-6	CASSMTPMRGANVLTF	TGTGCCAGCAGCATGACCCCAATGCGGGGGGCCAACGTCCTGACTTTC
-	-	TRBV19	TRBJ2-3	CASSPTGDTQYF	TGTGCCAGTAGTCCTACAGGGGATACGCAGTATTTT
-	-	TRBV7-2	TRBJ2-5	CASSLMETQYF	TGTGCCAGCAGCTTGATGGAGACCCAGTACTTC
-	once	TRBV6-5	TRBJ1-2	CASSREGGRYGYTF	TGTGCCAGCAGTAGGGAAGGCGGGAGATATGGCTACACCTTC
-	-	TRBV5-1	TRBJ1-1	CASSLMGTGTTEAFF	TGCGCCAGCAGCCTTATGGGTACGGGGACCACTGAAGCTTTCTTT
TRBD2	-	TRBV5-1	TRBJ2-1	CASSLTGGPDEQFF	TGCGCCAGCAGCTTGACGGGGGGGCCAGATGAGCAGTTCTTC
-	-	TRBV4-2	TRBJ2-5	CASSQDRETQYF	TGTGCCAGCAGCCAAGATAGGGAGACCCAGTACTTC
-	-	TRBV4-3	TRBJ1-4	CASSQRTALGGLFF	TGCGCCAGCAGCCAACGGACGGCCCTGGGAGGACTGTTTTTT
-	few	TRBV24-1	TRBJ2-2	CATSAAKNTGELFF	TGTGCCACCAGTGCTGCCAAGAACACCGGGGAGCTGTTTTTT
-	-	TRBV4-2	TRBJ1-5	CASSQGIGGVKQPQHF	TGTGCCAGCAGCCAAGGTATTGGGGGGGTGAAGCAGCCCCAGCATTTT
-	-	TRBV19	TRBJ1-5	CASSTLSSNSNQPQHF	TGTGCCAGTAGTACCCTCTCTTCTAATAGCAATCAGCCCCAGCATTTT
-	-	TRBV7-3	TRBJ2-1	CASSLQGGLNEQFF	TGTGCCAGCAGCTTACAGGGGGGGCTAAATGAGCAGTTCTTC
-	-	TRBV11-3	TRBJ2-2	CASSKDRGTGELFF	TGTGCCAGCAGCAAAGACAGAGGGACCGGGGAGCTGTTTTTT
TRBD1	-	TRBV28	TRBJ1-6	CASSLDRGYSPLHF	TGTGCCAGCAGTTTGGACAGGGGGTATTCACCCCTCCACTTT
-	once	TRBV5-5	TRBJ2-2	CASSFGTGELFF	TGTGCCAGCAGCTTCGGCACCGGGGAGCTGTTTTTT
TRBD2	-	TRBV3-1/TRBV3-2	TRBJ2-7	CASSQASGKTYEQYF	TGTGCCAGCAGCCAAGCTAGCGGAAAAACCTACGAGCAGTACTTC
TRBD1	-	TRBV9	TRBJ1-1	CASSVDQGGGNTEAFF	TGTGCCAGCAGCGTAGACCAGGGGGGTGGGAACACTGAAGCTTTCTTT
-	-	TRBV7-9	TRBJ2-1	CASSPPGGYGLDNEQFF	TGTGCCAGCAGCCCTCCGGGGGGCTATGGCCTCGACAATGAGCAGTTCTTC
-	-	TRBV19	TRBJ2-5	CASSIGGRETQYF	TGTGCCAGTAGTATTGGAGGGAGGGAGACCCAGTACTTC
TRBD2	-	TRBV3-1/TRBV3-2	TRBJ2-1	CASTSPGLGLNEQFF	TGTGCCAGCACCAGCCCGGGACTAGGATTAAATGAGCAGTTCTTC
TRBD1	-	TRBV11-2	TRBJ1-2	CASSPGDRENLYGYTF	TGTGCCAGCAGCCCGGGCGACAGGGAAAACCTCTATGGCTACACCTTC
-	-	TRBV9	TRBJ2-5	CASSLPGAGGETQYF	TGTGCCAGCAGCCTCCCGGGGGCCGGTGGGGAGACCCAGTACTTC
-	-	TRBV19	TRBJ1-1	CASSVSPTVRNTEAFF	TGTGCCAGTAGTGTATCCCCGACAGTGAGGAACACTGAAGCTTTCTTT
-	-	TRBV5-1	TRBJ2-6	CASRTAITGANVLTF	TGCGCCAGCAGGACGGCAATCACTGGGGCCAACGTCCTGACTTTC
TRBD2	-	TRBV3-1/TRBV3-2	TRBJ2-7	CASSLGLARYEQYF	TGTGCCAGCAGCCTAGGACTAGCGAGATACGAGCAGTACTTC
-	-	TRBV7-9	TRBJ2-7	CASSPTGWEQYF	TGTGCCAGCAGCCCCACGGGGTGGGAGCAGTACTTC
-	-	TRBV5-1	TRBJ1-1	CASSLGPQKGTEAFF	TGCGCCAGCAGCTTGGGTCCTCAGAAAGGCACTGAAGCTTTCTTT
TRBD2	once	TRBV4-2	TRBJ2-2	CASSPSGGVGGELFF	TGTGCCAGCAGCCCGTCGGGGGGTGTGGGCGGGGAGCTGTTTTTT